The clone carrying this T cell receptor (beta chain) was counted a few times. The target antigen is unknown. Trimming at V came to 5 bases and at J to 5 bases, leaving 5 bases not matched to a gene. The CDR3 sequence is 13 residues long. The germline V gene has CDR1 DFQATT and CDR2 SNEGSKA (reference sequence). This entry is derived from a study of vaccination and CD4 T cells after COVID-19. Across the study: Overlapping SARS-CoV-2, HCoV-NL63, HCoV-OC43 and HCoV-229E spike peptides were used to stimulate cells.

Sequenced with the Oncomine TCR Beta short-read assay was DNA taken from cultured CD4+ T cells. A single record per CDR3 protein comes from TCRdb applying MiXCR to the PCR reads. The sample holds roughly 15,000 distinct CDR3 sequences, 55% to 75% seen once. Treatment here: approximately 11-day PBMC culture with coronavirus spike peptide pools or control peptides (ViraFEST assay). ViraFEST stimulated the growth of antigen-specific T cells using peptide pools and subsequently profiled their TCRs by sequencing. The gene calls are TRBV20-1 and TRBJ1-4, with TRBD1 matching 7 bases. Sequencing was carried out using CD4+ T cells from blood, cultured in vitro. The receptor was derived from a human donor who had recovered from COVID-19. The CDR3 sequence is CSARDRVNEKLFF. CDR3 sequence (DNA): TGCAGTGCTCGGGACAGAGTGAATGAAAAACTGTTTTTT.